This paragraph covers one T cell receptor (beta chain) sequence. The antigen remains undetermined. Thyroid ultrasound, orbital computed tomography, clinical symptoms, and serum thyroxine and TRAb underpinned diagnoses. TCR beta CDR3 sequences were amplified from RNA transcripts. TCR CDR3 underwent first-round RT-PCR with the HTBI primer set. MiXCR was run by TCRdb on the multiplex PCR reads, yielding one entry per CDR3 protein. Of under 650,000 distinct CDR3 sequences in the sample, 16% were seen once. With 1 base removed from V and 6 bases from J, the gap between germline ends came to 13 bases. This CDR3 spans 16 amino acids. In germline, CDR1 is MGHRA, CDR2 YSYEKL. The data belong to a study of T cells in Graves' hyperthyroidism and ophthalmopathy. Regarding the study as a whole: Through a model of 13 V-J features, ophthalmopathy was separated from stable hyperthyroidism.

Specimen: blood. The sequence came from a woman between 25 and 40 years old with Graves' hyperthyroidism. V and J are TRBV4-1 and TRBJ1-6; D may be TRBD1 (6 bases). The CDR3: CASSQVGTGLNSPLHF. The CDR3 nucleotides read TGCGCCAGCAGCCAAGTCGGAACAGGGCTTAATTCACCCCTCCACTTT.